The text below deals with one T cell receptor (beta chain). Its antigen is as yet unknown. This entry is derived from a study of response to subunit inactivated influenza vaccine. Study outcomes and limitations: A suggestion made by the authors is that each seasonal influenza vaccination recruits few new T cells.

TCRdb independently ran MiXCR on the RT-PCR reads; one entry per CDR3 protein. This table has 150,000 to 200,000 distinct CDR3 sequences, 10% to 15% appearing once. The trim removed 5 bases at V and 1 base at J, leaving 5 bases unmatched. The CDR3 consists of 15 residues. CDR1 LNHDA and CDR2 SQIVND come from the germline V gene (reference sequence). These data are also associated with another study on T cells expressing NK-cell markers. That source adds: TCR beta cDNA was generated via 5'RACE template switching incorporating UMIs. In sorted CD3+CD56+NKG2C+, CD3+CD56+NKG2C- and CD3+CD56-NKG2C+ T cells, TCR beta repertoires were obtained. Seven donors tested HCMV-seropositive and one tested seronegative among the eight sequenced. Whether expanded NKG2C+ T cell clones were HCMV specific stayed uncertain.

Sequencing was performed on CD8+ T cells sorted from PBMCs, taken 11 to 12 days after vaccination. The V call is TRBV19, the J call TRBJ2-1, with TRBD2 matching 7 bases. The receptor's source is a man in his forties or fifties who received an inactivated influenza vaccine. CDR3 coding DNA: TGTGCCAGTAGTCTCGGAGCGGGGTCCTACAATGAGCAGTTCTTC. Translated, it gives CASSLGAGSYNEQFF.